These 23 T cell receptor beta chains came from one sample sequenced in a study of T cell responses to AZD1222 COVID-19 vaccine. Produced via immunoSEQ multiplex PCR; TCRdb's table is partial and in-frame only. This repertoire shows about 120,000 clones, 81% found once; its top ten account for approximately 5%. The material sequenced was peripheral blood, taken on day 0 of AZD1222 vaccination. All receptors derive from an adult in good health.

This clone was seen more than once but under ten times. This chain links TRBV5-1 with TRBJ1-5; TRBD1 aligns across 7 bases. After removal of 2 bases from V and 4 bases from J, the junction contained 6 bases not matched to a gene. Germline V gene lookup returns CDR1 SGHRS and CDR2 YFSETQ. The CDR3 runs 15 residues. CDR3 nucleotides: TGCGCCAGCAGCTTTGAGGGGGCTGGAAATCAGCCCCAGCATTTT. Translation: CASSFEGAGNQPQHF.

The chain uses TRBV6-5 and TRBJ1-4; D is unresolved. The CDR3 has 15 amino acids. Germline CDR1 MNHEY, CDR2 SVGAGI. V was trimmed by 6 bases and J by 4 bases, leaving 15 bases between them. The CDR3 protein is CASRPTRGNNEKLFF. In DNA form, the CDR3 reads TGTGCCAGCAGGCCCACACGGGGAAATAATGAAAAACTGTTTTTT.

This clone came up a few times. The V and J genes are TRBV18 and TRBJ1-4; D is unclear. The CDR3 is 12 residues long. Germline V gives CDR1 KGHSH, CDR2 LQKENI. V was cut by 6 bases and J by 8 bases, with 10 bases left in between. CDR3 amino acids: CASSIQGEKLFF. CDR3 sequence (DNA): TGTGCCAGCTCGATTCAAGGGGAAAAACTGTTTTTT. Supplemented by reference TRBV18 and TRBJ1-4, the full variable domain reads NAGVMQNPRHLVRRRGQEARLRCSPMKGHSHVYWYRQLPEEGLKFMVYLQKENIIDESGMPKERFSAEFPKEGPSILRIQQVVRGDSAAYFCASSIQGEKLFFGSGTQLSVL.

This clone has just a few counts. The rearrangement joins TRBV6-2 or TRBV6-3 to TRBJ1-6; possibly TRBD1 for D (6 bases). Germline CDR1 reads MNHEY; CDR2 reads SVGEGT. There are 14 residues in the CDR3. Trimming removed 4 bases from V and 7 bases from J, with 11 bases in between. CDR3 loop: CASSSTGWNSPLHF. For the CDR3, the DNA is TGTGCCAGCAGTTCAACAGGGTGGAATTCACCCCTCCACTTT.

The chain is built from TRBV28 and TRBJ1-5; the match to TRBD1 covers 9 bases. Trimming removed 5 bases from V and 9 bases from J; junction bases left unmatched: 5. Looked up from germline, CDR1 is MDHEN and CDR2 is SYDVKM. This CDR3 has 13 residues. This CDR3 is CASSTGGYLPQHF. CDR3 bases: TGTGCCAGCAGTACAGGGGGCTACCTGCCCCAGCATTTT.

The chain couples TRBV9 to TRBJ1-4, with D possibly matching TRBD1 (5 bases). The ends were cut back, 3 bases at V and 3 bases at J, with 15 bases in the middle. The CDR3 has 16 amino acids. The germline V gene encodes CDR1 SGDLS and CDR2 YYNGEE. CDR3 sequence: CASSELSGGANEKLFF. DNA of the CDR3: TGTGCCAGCAGCGAGCTTAGTGGGGGTGCTAATGAAAAACTGTTTTTT.

The chain combines TRBV6-5 with TRBJ1-1; D is undetermined. CDR1 is MNHEY and CDR2 is SVGAGI in the germline V gene. The CDR3 totals 15 residues. Trimming took off 5 bases at V and 3 bases at J, with 16 bases between the two ends. CDR3 in DNA: TGTGCCAGCAGTCGACCGGGCCGAGCGGACACTGAAGCTTTCTTT. Translated: CASSRPGRADTEAFF.

The chain couples TRBV6-2 or TRBV6-3 to TRBJ2-6; 8 positions match TRBD2. With 5 bases clipped from V and 0 bases from J, the junction kept 9 bases outside the gene matches. Germline CDR1 is MNHEY and CDR2 is SVGEGT. CDR3 size: 18 residues. This CDR3 reads CASSQPGLVNSGANVLTF. CDR3 coding DNA: TGTGCCAGCAGTCAACCGGGACTAGTAAACTCTGGGGCCAACGTCCTGACTTTC.

This chain connects TRBV16 to TRBJ2-6; D is unclear. CDR1 and CDR2 (germline): KGHSY, FQNENV. The CDR3 consists of 16 residues. V was pared by 4 bases and J by 2 bases, with 12 bases between. The CDR3: CASSLPLGTGANVLTF. The CDR3 nucleotides read TGTGCCAGCAGCCTGCCCCTGGGGACTGGGGCCAACGTCCTGACTTTC.

The chain recombines TRBV15 with TRBJ2-7; TRBD2 aligns across 9 bases. Losses at the gene ends were 1 base for V and 5 bases for J; bases not matched to a gene: 9. There are 16 residues in the CDR3. CDR1 is LNHNV, CDR2 YYDKDF, per germline (reference sequence). CDR3: CATSRGYSGGDNEQYF. The CDR3 nucleotides are TGTGCCACCAGCAGAGGCTATAGCGGGGGTGATAACGAGCAGTACTTC.

The chain links TRBV2 to TRBJ2-2; D not resolved. Germline assignment: CDR1 SNHLY and CDR2 FYNNEI. The CDR3 is 13 residues long. Trimming removed 5 bases at V and 3 bases at J, with 7 bases between. CDR3 bases: TGTGCCAGCAGTAGGATGGACACCGGGGAGCTGTTTTTT. This codes for CASSRMDTGELFF.

The table lists this clone with a count of one. The chain combines TRBV19 with TRBJ1-5; 8 positions match TRBD1. V shed 0 bases and J 1 base; nucleotides not matched to a gene: 5. CDR3 length equals 17 residues. CDR1 and CDR2 (germline): LNHDA, SQIVND (reference sequence). CDR3 in amino acids: CASSIDQTGASNQPQHF. The CDR3 coding sequence is TGTGCCAGTAGTATAGATCAGACAGGGGCGAGCAATCAGCCCCAGCATTTT.

V and J are TRBV28 and TRBJ1-1; D not certain. This CDR3 spans 14 amino acids. Trimming took off 6 bases at V and 7 bases at J, with 18 bases between the two ends. The germline gives CDR1 MDHEN, CDR2 SYDVKM. In nucleotides, the CDR3 is TGTGCCAGCAGCCGGGGAAGGTCTATCGGTGAAGCTTTCTTT. Encoded protein: CASSRGRSIGEAFF.

This chain joins TRBV7-3 and TRBJ2-3, with TRBD2 as a possible D gene (5 bases). The CDR3 totals 13 residues. Trimming left V 2 bases short and J 5 bases short, with 8 bases between. Looked up from germline, CDR1 is SGHTA and CDR2 is FQGTGA. CDR3 in DNA: TGTGCCAGCAGCTTATTCAGCGGAGATACGCAGTATTTT. It translates to CASSLFSGDTQYF.

CDR3 sequence: CASSPVGPGNTIYF. CDR3 bases: TGTGCCAGTAGCCCAGTCGGGCCCGGAAACACCATATATTTT. V is TRBV19 and J is TRBJ1-3; D call uncertain. Trimming took off 6 bases at V and 4 bases at J, with 13 bases between the two ends. This CDR3 contains 14 residues. Germline CDR1 and CDR2: LNHDA and SQIVND (reference sequence).

This clone has just a few counts. This rearrangement joins TRBV6-2 or TRBV6-3 to TRBJ2-7; TRBD2 is a possible D gene (6 bases). The V end was cut by 7 bases, the J end by 0 bases, with 13 bases between. CDR1 is MNHEY and CDR2 is SVGEGT in the germline V gene. This CDR3 has 14 residues. CDR3 region: CASTPPGGSYEQYF. The CDR3 DNA follows: TGTGCCAGCACCCCTCCCGGGGGCTCCTACGAGCAGTACTTC.

V usage is TRBV29-1 and J usage is TRBJ2-3; D is undetermined. The CDR3 length is 14 residues. V was trimmed by 3 bases and J by 1 base, leaving 11 bases between them. CDR1 and CDR2 (germline): SQVTM, ANQGSEA. The CDR3 DNA reads as TGCAGCGTTGAGGTGAATACTCGCACAGATACGCAGTATTTT. Protein: CSVEVNTRTDTQYF.

This clone was recorded a few times. The rearrangement joins TRBV19 to TRBJ1-2, with 10 bases fitting TRBD1. The germline gives CDR1 LNHDA, CDR2 SQIVND (reference sequence). Trimming cost V 5 bases and J 7 bases; bases outside gene matches: 10. The CDR3 covers 15 residues. CDR3: CASSLGQGRPVGYTF. CDR3 DNA: TGTGCCAGTAGTTTGGGACAGGGGCGCCCGGTTGGCTACACCTTC.

The chain employs TRBV9 and TRBJ2-3; TRBD2 agrees at 8 bases. The germline V gene encodes CDR1 SGDLS and CDR2 YYNGEE. Trimming took 0 bases from V and 4 from J; bases not matched to a gene: 7. The CDR3 totals 16 residues. The CDR3 nucleotides read TGTGCCAGCAGCGTAGTTCCCGGGGGGGGCGCAGATACGCAGTATTTT. It encodes CASSVVPGGGADTQYF.

V usage is TRBV24-1 and J usage is TRBJ1-5; 8 bases align to TRBD1. V trimming: 9 bases; J trimming: 3 bases; junction bases outside the gene matches: 6. The CDR3 is 14 residues long. Germline V lookup: CDR1 KGHDR, CDR2 SFDVKD. DNA for the CDR3: TGTGCCACCCAGGGACAGGCTTACAATCAGCCCCAGCATTTT. Protein product: CATQGQAYNQPQHF.

CDR3 region: CASSPEWGQVHQETQYF. The CDR3 bases are TGTGCCAGTAGCCCTGAGTGGGGACAGGTACACCAAGAGACCCAGTACTTC. The chain carries TRBV19 and TRBJ2-5; 8 bases map to TRBD1. CDR1 is LNHDA, CDR2 SQIVND, per germline (reference sequence). CDR3 length: 17 residues. V shed 6 bases and J 0 bases; nucleotides not matched to a gene: 12.

The V call is TRBV11-2, the J call TRBJ2-7, with TRBD2 as a possible D gene (5 bases). Trimming removed 0 bases at V and 0 bases at J, with 9 bases between. CDR1 is SGHAT, CDR2 FQNNGV, per germline. This CDR3 comprises 15 residues. CDR3 DNA: TGTGCCAGCAGCTTAGAAGCGGAGTCCTCCTACGAGCAGTACTTC. The encoded protein is CASSLEAESSYEQYF.

This chain uses TRBV28 with TRBJ1-4; perhaps TRBD1 as D (5 bases). CDR3 length: 20 amino acids. Germline V gene data show CDR1 as MDHEN and CDR2 as SYDVKM. V gave up 6 bases and J gave up 3 bases, with 29 bases separating them. CDR3: CASRPRMDTQTPAANEKLFF. Here the CDR3 DNA reads TGTGCCAGCAGACCTCGGATGGACACTCAGACTCCTGCAGCTAATGAAAAACTGTTTTTT.